This T cell receptor (beta chain) was recorded in a study of cytomegalovirus exposure and HLA in healthy donors. Both 60 Vbeta primers and 13 Jbeta primers went into the PCR. The data were produced by immunoSEQ multiplex PCR, yet TCRdb's version contains in-frame clones alone and is incomplete. Of about 120,000 clones listed, around three quarters are singletons. Germline trimming cut 6 bases from V and 3 bases from J; bases unmatched to any gene: 5. The CDR3 spans 15 residues. Germline V lookup: CDR1 SNHLY, CDR2 FYNNEI. The receptor's source is a young man in good health and CMV-seropositive. The sequenced material came from PBMCs. This chain links TRBV2 with TRBJ2-7; 13 bases map to TRBD2. The CDR3 protein is CASSLGTSGIYEQYF. The CDR3 bases are TGTGCCAGCAGCTTAGGGACTAGCGGGATCTACGAGCAGTACTTC.